This TCR beta chain emerged from a study of cytomegalovirus exposure and HLA in healthy donors. About the study: Caucasian-associated ancestry cluster membership applied to around 80% of several hundred genotyped donors. General study results and limits: Among immune exposure information, only CMV serostatus was available. Later analysis identified a missense DCLRE1C variant that was linked to TCR beta V- and J-gene trimming. TRBV6-2, TRBV6-3 and other indistinguishable V segments were excluded.

Trimming removed 5 bases from V and 0 bases from J, with 13 bases in between. The CDR3 loop spans 15 amino acids. The germline CDR1 and CDR2 sequences are MDHEN and SYDVKM. Details on this clone: Its antigen is unidentified.

Use of 60 Vbeta and 13 Jbeta primers characterized the PCR. The method was immunoSEQ multiplex PCR; TCRdb's version includes in-frame clones alone and lacks a portion of them. Among about 100,000 clones listed, about four fifths were seen once. The V and J genes are TRBV28 and TRBJ1-2; D gene ambiguous. Sequencing input: PBMCs. This TCR derives from a middle-aged man in good health and CMV-seropositive. CDR3 DNA sequence: TGTGCCAGCAGTCCGAGCGTAGTAGCTAACTATGGCTACACCTTC. This codes for CASSPSVVANYGYTF.